The 18 T cell receptor beta chains in this list originate from one sample, sequenced in a study of somatic mutations in cytotoxic T cells in rheumatoid arthritis. Sequencing was performed with immunoSEQ multiplex PCR; in TCRdb, only in-frame clones are kept and a portion is missing. The data show more than 25,000 clones, 82% seen once. The sample consisted of CD8+ T cells sorted from blood. The receptors shown here come from a man aged 45-65 years in good health.

The V gene is TRBV7-9, the J gene TRBJ2-3, with no clear D. Germline V gene data show CDR1 as SEHNR and CDR2 as FQNEAQ (reference sequence). The CDR3 has 14 amino acids. Trimming shortened V by 5 bases and J by 5 bases, and 14 bases separated the two germline ends. The CDR3 DNA reads TGTGCCAGCAGCCCACAGACCTTGGGAGATACGCAGTATTTT. Protein: CASSPQTLGDTQYF.

V and J are TRBV2 and TRBJ2-3; D is uncertain. Trimming took 5 bases from V and 1 from J, leaving 7 bases between them. CDR3 length: 13 residues. Germline CDR1 is SNHLY and CDR2 is FYNNEI. For the CDR3, the DNA is TGTGCCAGCAGTTCTCTCCGCACAGATACGCAGTATTTT. Encoded protein: CASSSLRTDTQYF.

The chain combines TRBV27 with TRBJ2-7; maybe TRBD2 (7 bases). Germline CDR1 and CDR2: MNHEY and SMNVEV (reference sequence). Between the trimmed V and J ends, which lost 2 bases and 3 bases, there was a span of 14 bases. The CDR3 extends over 15 amino acids. The chain's CDR3 is CASSLAAGAFYEQYF. Written as DNA, the CDR3 is TGTGCCAGCAGTTTAGCGGCGGGGGCCTTCTACGAGCAGTACTTC.

J is TRBJ2-1 and V is TRBV7-9, with TRBD1 as a possible D gene (6 bases). Deletions cut 6 bases from V and 5 bases from J, with 11 bases between. The CDR3 is made up of 13 amino acids. Germline lookup yields CDR1 SEHNR and CDR2 FQNEAQ (reference sequence). The CDR3: CASRHRENNEQFF. The CDR3 region has the DNA TGTGCCAGCAGACACAGGGAAAACAATGAGCAGTTCTTC.

V and J are TRBV28 and TRBJ1-6; D perhaps matches TRBD1 (6 bases). CDR1 and CDR2 from the germline V gene are MDHEN and SYDVKM. Between the trimmed V and J ends, which lost 6 bases and 8 bases, there was a span of 14 bases. The CDR3 has 14 amino acids. In DNA, the CDR3 is TGTGCCAGCAGCCGACAGGTTTATGATTCACCCCTCCACTTT. This codes for CASSRQVYDSPLHF. Full variable domain (outside the CDR3, taken from reference TRBV28 and TRBJ1-6): DVKVTQSSRYLVKRTGEKVFLECVQDMDHENMFWYRQDPGLGLRLIYFSYDVKMKEKGDIPEGYSVSREKKERFSLILESASTNQTSMYLCASSRQVYDSPLHFGNGTRLTVT.

With regard to this clone: The junction differs from germline at one of its ends, possibly a read error. Distinct nucleotide sequences in the sample also encode this CDR3. The genes are TRBV2 and TRBJ2-7, with TRBD1 as a possible D gene (6 bases). Per the germline V gene, CDR1 is SNHLY and CDR2 is FYNNEI. The CDR3 is 13 residues long. CDR3 protein: CASSETGSYEQYF. The CDR3, as DNA: TGTGCCAGCAGTGAGACAGGATCCTATGAGCAGTACTTC.

The V and J genes are TRBV27 and TRBJ2-4; tentatively, D is TRBD1 (5 bases). The CDR3 consists of 14 residues. CDR1 MNHEY and CDR2 SMNVEV come from the germline V gene (reference sequence). The V gene lost 6 bases and the J gene lost 0 bases, with 9 bases spanning the gap. CDR3 sequence (DNA): TGTGCCAGCAGCGACAGTCTAGCCAAAAACATTCAGTACTTC. Its translation: CASSDSLAKNIQYF.

The genes are TRBV7-9 and TRBJ1-1; maybe TRBD1 (6 bases). The CDR3 covers 12 residues. Germline V lookup: CDR1 SEHNR, CDR2 FQNEAQ (reference sequence). Trimming removed 5 bases at V and 6 bases at J, with 10 bases between. The CDR3 here is CASSDSGAEAFF. The CDR3, as DNA: TGTGCCAGCAGCGACTCAGGGGCTGAAGCTTTCTTT.

The V call is TRBV27, the J call TRBJ2-7; 7 bases line up with TRBD2. V was pared by 7 bases and J by 3 bases, with 12 bases of the junction left unmatched. In germline, CDR1 is MNHEY, CDR2 SMNVEV (reference sequence). The CDR3 extends over 15 amino acids. CDR3 sequence (DNA): TGTGCCAGCAAAGCAACTAGCGATGGCCTCTACGAGCAGTACTTC. This gives the protein CASKATSDGLYEQYF.

The chain links TRBV4-1 to TRBJ2-7, with D tentatively TRBD1 (5 bases). The CDR3 is 12 residues long. Germline V gives CDR1 MGHRA, CDR2 YSYEKL. The V end was cut by 4 bases, the J end by 3 bases, with 7 bases between. The CDR3 sequence: CASSPDSYEQYF. In nucleotides, the CDR3 is TGCGCCAGCAGCCCCGACAGCTACGAGCAGTACTTC.

The chain is built from TRBV7-8 and TRBJ1-2, with a weak D call TRBD1 (5 bases). CDR3 length: 13 residues. Germline V lookup: CDR1 SGHVS, CDR2 FQNEAQ. Trimming removed 1 base at V and 4 bases at J, with 7 bases between. The CDR3 bases are TGTGCCAGCAGCTTAGGGGGCAGCTATGGCTACACCTTC. Translation gives CASSLGGSYGYTF.

The rearrangement links TRBV10-3 to TRBJ1-1; D is unresolved. The CDR3 length is 14 residues. V lost 6 bases, J lost 1 base, and 12 bases lay in between. Germline CDR1 ENHRY, CDR2 SYGVKD. This chain's CDR3 is CAIRSGNPNTEAFF. Written as DNA, the CDR3 is TGTGCCATCAGGTCCGGGAACCCGAACACTGAAGCTTTCTTT.

The rearrangement links TRBV4-1 to TRBJ1-2; D is unresolved. The CDR3 runs 13 residues. Germline assignment: CDR1 MGHRA and CDR2 YSYEKL. Trimming took 2 bases from V and 5 from J, leaving 9 bases between them. The CDR3 is CASSQKENYGYTF. In nucleotides, the CDR3 is TGCGCCAGCAGCCAAAAAGAAAATTATGGCTACACCTTC.

On this clone: Other nucleotide sequences in the sample specify the same CDR3. The gene calls are TRBV5-6 and TRBJ2-7, with 12 bases lining up with TRBD2. The CDR3 runs 15 residues. V dropped 2 bases and J dropped 2; count of bases not matched to a gene: 2. CDR1 is SGHDT, CDR2 YYEEEE, per germline. CDR3 amino acids: CASSLGLAGTYEQYF. The CDR3 bases are TGTGCCAGCAGCTTAGGACTAGCGGGAACCTACGAGCAGTACTTC.

J is TRBJ2-7 and V is TRBV7-6; TRBD2 agrees at 13 bases. Germline trimming cut 5 bases from V and 4 bases from J; bases unmatched to any gene: 5. The CDR3 runs 15 residues. The germline V gene encodes CDR1 SGHVS and CDR2 FNYEAQ. CDR3 sequence reads: CASSSGLAGVYEQYF. The DNA of the CDR3 is TGTGCCAGCAGCAGCGGACTAGCGGGAGTATACGAGCAGTACTTC.

A single count supports this clone. This chain joins TRBV25-1 and TRBJ2-1; 13 bases are a match to TRBD2. This CDR3 has 16 amino acids. CDR1 and CDR2 (germline): MGHDK, SYGVNS. The trim removed 4 bases at V and 10 bases at J, leaving 10 bases unmatched. CDR3 DNA sequence: TGTGCCAGCAGTGCTAGACTAGCGGGAGGCCACCGGGAGCAGTTCTTC. Its translation: CASSARLAGGHREQFF.

This clone has a single count. The J gene is TRBJ2-3, the V gene TRBV4-2; D not resolved. Per germline, CDR1 LGHNA and CDR2 YNFKEQ. The ends were cut back, 0 bases at V and 4 bases at J, with 5 bases in the middle. The CDR3 has 13 residues. The CDR3 DNA reads as TGTGCCAGCAGCCAAGATCTCTCAGATACGCAGTATTTT. It specifies CASSQDLSDTQYF.

The chain is built from TRBV14 and TRBJ2-3; D is perhaps TRBD2 (5 bases). V gave up 4 bases and J gave up 6 bases, with 20 bases separating them. The V gene's germline CDR1 is SGHDN and CDR2 FVKESK. The CDR3 sequence is 16 residues long. The CDR3, as DNA: TGTGCCAGCAGCCCGGAGGTATATACCGTTGTGGATACGCAGTATTTT. Protein sequence: CASSPEVYTVVDTQYF. Full variable domain (remainder filled in from reference TRBV14 and TRBJ2-3): EAGVTQFPSHSVIEKGQTVTLRCDPISGHDNLYWYRRVMGKEIKFLLHFVKESKQDESGMPNNRFLAERTGGTYSTLKVQPAELEDSGVYFCASSPEVYTVVDTQYFGPGTRLTVL.